Sequencing of this TCR beta chain was carried out in a study of cytomegalovirus exposure and HLA in healthy donors. Though nominally healthy at sampling, donors likely had unrecorded immune exposures. The CMV serostatus of this donor was not recorded. With 60 Vbeta and 13 Jbeta primers, the PCR was carried out. TCRdb keeps only in-frame clones here, not all; method: immunoSEQ multiplex PCR. The table includes some 140,000 clones, 66% detected once. Trimming took 6 bases from V and 3 from J; bases not matched to a gene: 6. The length of the CDR3 is 16 residues. The germline V gene encodes CDR1 LNHDA and CDR2 SQIVND (reference sequence). Study-wide results and limits: Earlier analysis looked at TCR beta V segments, and most were productive about 90% or about 30% of the time.

Of note for this clone: Its antigen is unidentified.

The sequence was obtained from a human donor in good health. What was sequenced was PBMCs. The rearrangement links TRBV19 to TRBJ2-5; 14 bases fit TRBD2. CDR3 residues: CASRATGLAGEETQYF. In nucleotides, the CDR3 is TGTGCCAGTAGGGCCACGGGACTAGCGGGAGAAGAGACCCAGTACTTC.